The 15 T cell receptor beta chains presented below share a single source sample, sequenced in a study of CD8 T cells in Susac syndrome (dated by TCRdb to the late 2010s). Libraries were prepared through the immunoSEQ multiplex PCR assay. RNA was extracted with the RNeasy kit and 0.5 to 1 ug was reverse transcribed using random hexamers. TCRdb reanalyzed the raw reads on its own, using fastp at Q25 for trimming and MiXCR for clone calling, and kept in-frame beta chains. Duplicate CDR3 protein sequences are folded into a single record with the most common DNA and genes. This sample gives 330,000 or so distinct CDR3 sequences in total; roughly 85% of them show up just once. Around 0.2% of the sample belongs to the ten largest clones. Sequencing was carried out using CD8+ T cells from PBMCs. These receptor sequences come from a human donor with multiple sclerosis.

The V and J genes are TRBV13 and TRBJ2-3, with D possibly being TRBD2 (5 bases). The CDR3 contains 15 residues. V was clipped by 0 bases and J by 5 bases, with 12 bases between them. The germline gives CDR1 PRHDT, CDR2 FYEKMQ (reference sequence). DNA for the CDR3: TGTGCCAGCAGCTTAGGAGGACTGGGTCTAGATACGCAGTATTTT. Translation gives CASSLGGLGLDTQYF.

The CDR3 DNA is TGTGCCAGTAGTTGGGCGCACAATCAGCCCCAGCATTTT. Protein sequence: CASSWAHNQPQHF. The chain joins TRBV19 to TRBJ1-5; D is undetermined. CDR3 length: 13 residues. V was clipped by 5 bases and J by 3 bases, with 8 bases between them. Germline CDR1 and CDR2: LNHDA and SQIVND (reference sequence).

V and J are TRBV29-1 and TRBJ1-5; D is undetermined. Per the germline V gene, CDR1 is SQVTM and CDR2 is ANQGSEA. V dropped 1 base and J dropped 3 bases, with 10 bases sitting between them. CDR3 length: 14 amino acids. The CDR3 loop reads CSVEGDGFNQPQHF. The CDR3 nucleotides read TGCAGCGTTGAAGGAGACGGGTTCAATCAGCCCCAGCATTTT.

CDR3 in amino acids: CASSLEPGAAGSYEQYF. CDR3 sequence (DNA): TGTGCCAGCAGTCTCGAACCCGGGGCTGCCGGGTCCTACGAGCAGTACTTC. The rearrangement joins TRBV7-6 to TRBJ2-7; D is possibly TRBD1 or TRBD2 (5 bases each). The germline V gene has CDR1 SGHVS and CDR2 FNYEAQ. Trimming removed 6 bases at V and 1 base at J, with 22 bases between. The CDR3 spans 17 residues.

The rearrangement joins TRBV3-1 to TRBJ2-7; D is undetermined. CDR1 is LGHDT, CDR2 YNNKEL, per germline (reference sequence). CDR3 length equals 13 residues. V lost 2 bases to trimming and J lost 5 bases, with 10 bases between them. This CDR3 is CASSQSRSNEQYF. Written as DNA, the CDR3 is TGTGCCAGCAGCCAATCGCGCTCGAACGAGCAGTACTTC.

This chain uses TRBV7-9 with TRBJ2-1; TRBD2 agrees at 9 bases. Per germline, CDR1 SEHNR and CDR2 FQNEAQ (reference sequence). The junction had 8 bases not matched to a gene; V was cut back by 4 bases and J by 10 bases. The CDR3 covers 14 residues. CDR3 bases: TGTGCCAGCAGCTCGGCTAGCGGGACCCACGAGCAGTTCTTC. Translation: CASSSASGTHEQFF.

The chain employs TRBV19 and TRBJ2-3, with a weak D call TRBD1 (6 bases). The CDR3 runs 15 residues. Trimming cost V 6 bases and J 0 bases, with 13 bases left between them. Germline V gene data show CDR1 as LNHDA and CDR2 as SQIVND (reference sequence). CDR3 in DNA: TGTGCCAGTAGGGGGGCGGTTCCGAGCACAGATACGCAGTATTTT. Translation gives CASRGAVPSTDTQYF.

V and J are TRBV4-3 and TRBJ2-3; TRBD1 matches at 7 bases. The CDR3 has 15 amino acids. Germline-derived CDR1 and CDR2 are LGHNA and YSLEER. The junction had 8 bases not matched to a gene; V was cut back by 0 bases and J by 8 bases. The CDR3 loop is CASSQERQGRGTQYF. Here the CDR3 DNA reads TGCGCCAGCAGCCAAGAACGACAGGGACGGGGTACGCAGTATTTT.

CDR3 nucleotide sequence: TGTGCCAGCACACCCTTGGCAAAAGAGACCCAGTACTTC. Its protein is CASTPLAKETQYF. The chain links TRBV28 to TRBJ2-5; D is uncertain. V lost 7 bases, J lost 3 bases, and 12 bases lay in between. This CDR3 has 13 residues. Germline CDR1 MDHEN, CDR2 SYDVKM.

V and J are TRBV20-1 and TRBJ2-1, with 10 bases identical to TRBD2. V shed 0 bases and J 4 bases; nucleotides not matched to a gene: 6. CDR1 is DFQATT and CDR2 is SNEGSKA in the germline V gene (reference sequence). The CDR3 totals 16 residues. CDR3 coding DNA: TGCAGTGCTAGAGAATTGGAGCGGGAGGGGTACAATGAGCAGTTCTTC. Translation: CSARELEREGYNEQFF.

V usage is TRBV7-9 and J usage is TRBJ2-7; unclear D gene. This CDR3 has 17 amino acids. Germline V lookup: CDR1 SEHNR, CDR2 FQNEAQ (reference sequence). Trimming removed 5 bases from V and 0 bases from J, with 20 bases in between. The chain's CDR3 is CASSPSKMAFSSYEQYF. DNA of the CDR3: TGTGCCAGCAGCCCCTCAAAAATGGCCTTCTCCTCCTACGAGCAGTACTTC. The full variable domain, with the rest looked up from reference TRBV7-9 and TRBJ2-7, is DTGVSQNPRHKITKRGQNVTFRCDPISEHNRLYWYRQTLGQGPEFLTYFQNEAQLEKSRLLSDRFSAERPKGSFSTLEIQRTEQGDSAMYLCASSPSKMAFSSYEQYFGPGTRLTVT.

The table lists this clonotype with a count of one. The chain uses TRBV9 and TRBJ2-5; D unclear. CDR1 is SGDLS and CDR2 is YYNGEE in the germline V gene. Trimming took off 4 bases at V and 3 bases at J, with 16 bases between the two ends. The CDR3 is made up of 15 amino acids. CDR3 sequence reads: CASSLTEAIEETQYF. For the CDR3, the DNA is TGTGCCAGCAGCCTGACTGAAGCAATCGAAGAGACCCAGTACTTC.

This chain joins TRBV7-9 and TRBJ2-7, with TRBD2 identical over 13 bases. The CDR3 contains 16 residues. After removal of 4 bases from V and 5 bases from J, the junction contained 8 bases not matched to a gene. Germline CDR1 SEHNR, CDR2 FQNEAQ (reference sequence). In nucleotides, the CDR3 is TGTGCCAGCAGCTCGATCACTAGCGGGAGGGCCAACGAGCAGTACTTC. This codes for CASSSITSGRANEQYF.

The genes are TRBV25-1 and TRBJ1-1; D perhaps matches TRBD1 (5 bases). CDR3 size: 14 residues. The V and J ends lost 5 bases and 7 bases respectively, with 17 bases between them. Germline V lookup: CDR1 MGHDK, CDR2 SYGVNS. The CDR3 DNA is TGTGCCAGCAGTTCACCACGTGACAGCCTTGAAGCTTTCTTT. This encodes CASSSPRDSLEAFF.

This chain links TRBV6-2 or TRBV6-3 with TRBJ1-5, with D possibly being TRBD1 (6 bases). V was pared by 6 bases and J by 3 bases, with 15 bases between. This CDR3 spans 15 amino acids. Germline CDR1 is MNHEY and CDR2 is SVGEGT. This CDR3 reads CASSYRDGINQPQHF. The CDR3 DNA is TGTGCCAGCAGCTACAGGGACGGTATCAATCAGCCCCAGCATTTT.